This TCR beta chain was identified during a study of shared clonotypes between healthy human individuals. Authors' methods: ImmunoSEQ junction-only sequences lacked quality scores, so their filtering differed. Data came from immunoSEQ multiplex PCR; TCRdb stores just in-frame clones and leaves some out. V and J calls and clone size are those listed in that table; D and trimming were worked out from the DNA. Here the sample spans 550,000 to 700,000 clones, around three quarters being singletons. The receptor was derived from a woman aged 25-40 years in good health. Sequenced: memory CD4+ T cells sorted from blood. Subset noted: CD45RA-negative fraction.

In nucleotides, the CDR3 is TGCGCCAGCAAGTCCGCCCACGACTCACTGGGGTACCAAGAGACCCAGTACTTC. Protein sequence: CASKSAHDSLGYQETQYF. The rearrangement joins TRBV5-1 to TRBJ2-5; unclear D gene. This CDR3 has 18 amino acids. Trimming took off 6 bases at V and 0 bases at J, with 24 bases between the two ends. CDR1 is SGHRS and CDR2 is YFSETQ in the germline V gene.